This passage covers 23 T cell receptor beta chains from one sample sequenced in a study of cytomegalovirus exposure and HLA in healthy donors. Amplification used 60 Vbeta primers and 13 Jbeta primers. The table came from immunoSEQ multiplex PCR; TCRdb's copy has only in-frame clones and leaves some out. The data show about 120,000 clones, with around 70% seen just once and around 4.8% held by the top ten. The sample consisted of PBMCs. Receptors originate from a young man in good health and CMV-seropositive.

The chain is built from TRBV19 and TRBJ1-5; maybe TRBD1 (6 bases). The CDR3 has 14 residues. Trimming pared 1 base from V and 6 bases from J, leaving 10 bases between. Germline V CDR1 and CDR2: LNHDA, SQIVND (reference sequence). DNA for the CDR3: TGTGCCAGTAGTATAGGGGGGGGCGGTCAGCCCCAGCATTTT. It codes for CASSIGGGGQPQHF.

The chain employs TRBV7-2 and TRBJ1-2, with unresolved D. CDR3 length equals 14 residues. Between the trimmed V and J ends, which lost 2 bases and 4 bases, there was a span of 11 bases. Germline V CDR1 and CDR2: SGHTA, FQGNSA. The CDR3 reads CASSLKGGAYGYTF. The CDR3 bases are TGTGCCAGCAGCTTAAAGGGAGGAGCCTATGGCTACACCTTC.

V and J are TRBV4-3 and TRBJ1-1, with 8 bases matching TRBD1. CDR3 length equals 15 residues. Germline V gene data show CDR1 as LGHNA and CDR2 as YSLEER. The trim removed 1 base at V and 5 bases at J, leaving 6 bases unmatched. The DNA of the CDR3 is TGCGCCAGCAGCCAAGCACAGGGGGTGGCGACTGAAGCTTTCTTT. It translates to CASSQAQGVATEAFF.

This clone has a single count. The chain recombines TRBV2 with TRBJ2-7, with 10 bases fitting TRBD1. The germline gives CDR1 SNHLY, CDR2 FYNNEI. The CDR3 length is 14 residues. Trimming took 6 bases from V and 3 from J; bases not matched to a gene: 5. The CDR3 here is CASRARTGGYEQYF. The DNA of the CDR3 is TGTGCCAGCAGAGCAAGGACAGGGGGCTACGAGCAGTACTTC. The full variable domain, completed using reference TRBV2 and TRBJ2-7, is EPEVTQTPSHQVTQMGQEVILRCVPISNHLYFYWYRQILGQKVEFLVSFYNNEISEKSEIFDDQFSVERPDGSNFTLKIRSTKLEDSAMYFCASRARTGGYEQYFGPGTRLTVT.

V gene TRBV19 combines with J gene TRBJ2-7; TRBD2 agrees at 11 bases. V shed 1 base and J 6 bases; nucleotides not matched to a gene: 14. Germline-derived CDR1 and CDR2 are LNHDA and SQIVND (reference sequence). The CDR3 loop spans 18 amino acids. CDR3 sequence (DNA): TGTGCCAGTAGTATAGTTCTAGCGGGGGGCTCCACTGCCGGCGAGCAGTACTTC. Amino acid sequence: CASSIVLAGGSTAGEQYF.

As DNA, the CDR3 is TGCGCCAGCAGCCCCGCGCCTACCGGGGAGCTGTTTTTT. Protein sequence: CASSPAPTGELFF. This chain connects TRBV5-1 to TRBJ2-2; no clear D. This CDR3 has 13 amino acids. The V and J ends lost 4 bases and 5 bases respectively, with 9 bases between them. Germline V gene lookup returns CDR1 SGHRS and CDR2 YFSETQ.

This chain links TRBV28 with TRBJ2-7, with a tentative D call TRBD1 (5 bases). The CDR3 sequence is 15 residues long. V lost 3 bases and J 2 bases, leaving 14 bases between the germline ends. The germline gives CDR1 MDHEN, CDR2 SYDVKM. This chain's CDR3 is CASSLRDLGPYEQYF. In DNA form, the CDR3 reads TGTGCCAGCAGTTTGAGAGATTTGGGGCCCTACGAGCAGTACTTC.

The chain has TRBV7-2 and TRBJ2-3, with a possible D match to TRBD2 (7 bases). V lost 5 bases and J 3 bases, leaving 15 bases between the germline ends. The CDR3 consists of 15 residues. CDR1 is SGHTA, CDR2 FQGNSA, per germline. The CDR3 region has the DNA TGTGCCAGCAGCCTGGGGGGGGGCTATACAGATACGCAGTATTTT. It yields the protein CASSLGGGYTDTQYF.

The V gene is TRBV6-5, the J gene TRBJ2-5; maybe TRBD1 (6 bases). The DNA end lines up better with TRBJ2-7; the J call may be wrong. CDR3 length: 16 residues. Germline CDR1 reads MNHEY; CDR2 reads SVGAGI. For the CDR3, the DNA is TGTGCCAGCAGTTACCGCCCGTGGGGGCAAGCCTACGAGCAGTACTTC. This sequence encodes CASSYRPWGQAYEQYF.

The chain uses TRBV28 and TRBJ2-1; 8 bases fit TRBD1. The ends lost 6 bases at V and 7 bases at J; junction bases unmatched: 8. Germline V gives CDR1 MDHEN, CDR2 SYDVKM. This CDR3 region has 14 residues. Here the CDR3 reads CASRVQGARNEQFF. In nucleotides, the CDR3 is TGTGCCAGCAGAGTCCAGGGGGCGCGGAATGAGCAGTTCTTC.

The chain combines TRBV27 with TRBJ1-2; D perhaps matches TRBD1 (5 bases). Germline V CDR1 and CDR2: MNHEY, SMNVEV (reference sequence). The V end lost 3 bases, the J end lost 5 bases, and 10 bases lay between the germline ends. The CDR3 totals 13 residues. CDR3 nucleotide sequence: TGTGCCAGCAGTTTTAACAGGTGGTATGGCTACACCTTC. As protein: CASSFNRWYGYTF.

This chain connects TRBV29-1 to TRBJ2-1; TRBD2 agrees at 8 bases. CDR3 size: 15 residues. The germline CDR1 and CDR2 sequences are SQVTM and ANQGSEA. Germline trimming cut 7 bases from V and 3 bases from J; bases unmatched to any gene: 11. The CDR3 DNA follows: TGCAGCGCCAACGGGGGGGTTGGAGGCTACAATGAGCAGTTCTTC. It translates to CSANGGVGGYNEQFF.

The chain recombines TRBV27 with TRBJ1-6; 9 bases map to TRBD1. This CDR3 comprises 14 residues. V lost 6 bases to trimming and J lost 10 bases; unmatched junction nucleotides: 7. Germline lookup yields CDR1 MNHEY and CDR2 SMNVEV (reference sequence). The CDR3 sequence is CASRPGQGGSPLHF. For the CDR3, the DNA is TGTGCCAGCAGGCCGGGACAGGGCGGGTCACCCCTCCACTTT.

The chain has TRBV30 and TRBJ1-2; the D is unclear. Deletions cut 5 bases from V and 4 bases from J, with 11 bases between. The V gene's germline CDR1 is GTSNPN and CDR2 SVGIG (reference sequence). CDR3 length: 12 amino acids. CDR3 loop: CAWGAGFYGYTF. CDR3 DNA sequence: TGTGCCTGGGGCGCAGGATTCTATGGCTACACCTTC.

This clone was detected once. The J gene is TRBJ2-7, the V gene TRBV28; TRBD2 agrees at 10 bases. The length of the CDR3 is 13 residues. V gave up 6 bases and J gave up 4 bases; unmatched junction bases: 3. Germline-derived CDR1 and CDR2 are MDHEN and SYDVKM. The CDR3 region has the DNA TGTGCCAGCAGGCTAGCGGGGGATTACGAGCAGTACTTC. Translating it yields CASRLAGDYEQYF.

This chain joins TRBV13 and TRBJ1-2; TRBD1 aligns across 7 bases. The J segment lost 4 bases and the V segment lost 5 bases, leaving 7 bases of the junction unmatched. Germline loops: CDR1 PRHDT, CDR2 FYEKMQ (reference sequence). This CDR3 comprises 14 residues. The CDR3 protein is CASSTGGTAYGYTF. The DNA of the CDR3 is TGTGCCAGCAGCACTGGCGGGACAGCCTATGGCTACACCTTC.

The chain recombines TRBV13 with TRBJ2-7; D is possibly TRBD1 (6 bases). This CDR3 contains 16 residues. The germline CDR1 and CDR2 sequences are PRHDT and FYEKMQ (reference sequence). V shed 3 bases and J shed 5 bases, with 20 bases lying between them. This CDR3 reads CASSLQAYTGFDEQYF. DNA of the CDR3: TGTGCCAGCAGCTTGCAGGCCTACACAGGGTTTGACGAGCAGTACTTC.

The V gene is TRBV7-2, the J gene TRBJ1-2; tentatively, D is TRBD1 (6 bases). The germline CDR1 and CDR2 sequences are SGHTA and FQGNSA. CDR3 length equals 15 residues. V was pared by 1 base and J by 4 bases, with 13 bases between. CDR3 sequence reads: CASSLDGQLPYGYTF. CDR3 coding DNA: TGTGCCAGCAGCTTAGATGGACAGCTTCCCTATGGCTACACCTTC. The full variable domain, with the rest looked up from reference TRBV7-2 and TRBJ1-2, is GAGVSQSPSNKVTEKGKDVELRCDPISGHTALYWYRQSLGQGLEFLIYFQGNSAPDKSGLPSDRFSAERTGGSVSTLTIQRTQQEDSAVYLCASSLDGQLPYGYTFGSGTRLTVV.

The gene calls are TRBV6-5 and TRBJ1-2; tentatively, D is TRBD1 (5 bases). The CDR3 is made up of 13 amino acids. CDR1 and CDR2 (germline): MNHEY, SVGAGI. V lost 4 bases, J lost 6 bases, and 12 bases lay in between. In DNA form, the CDR3 reads TGTGCCAGCAGTTGGCGGGGGGATAATGGCTACACCTTC. This codes for CASSWRGDNGYTF.

In this sample, this clone turned up once. The DNA of the CDR3 is TGTGCCAGCAGGGCCGTAAATCAGCCCCAGCATTTT. It is translated as CASRAVNQPQHF. This chain uses TRBV6-1 with TRBJ1-5; D ambiguous. The CDR3 contains 12 residues. V was shortened by 6 bases and J by 4 bases, with 7 bases between the two germline ends. Germline V lookup: CDR1 MNHNS, CDR2 SASEGT.

The chain links TRBV28 to TRBJ1-1; D gene unclear. The CDR3 covers 14 residues. Germline loops: CDR1 MDHEN, CDR2 SYDVKM. V was pared by 3 bases and J by 5 bases, with 13 bases between. CDR3 amino acids: CASSFGVGGTEAFF. The CDR3 bases are TGTGCCAGCAGTTTCGGGGTAGGTGGAACTGAAGCTTTCTTT.

The chain couples TRBV7-2 to TRBJ1-2; D unresolved. The germline gives CDR1 SGHTA, CDR2 FQGNSA. V lost 2 bases and J lost 3, with 7 bases in between. This CDR3 is 13 amino acids long. The CDR3 DNA sequence: TGTGCCAGCAGCTTAAACAGAGACTATGGCTACACCTTC. Protein: CASSLNRDYGYTF. Combining the CDR3 with reference TRBV7-2 and TRBJ1-2 gives the whole variable domain GAGVSQSPSNKVTEKGKDVELRCDPISGHTALYWYRQSLGQGLEFLIYFQGNSAPDKSGLPSDRFSAERTGGSVSTLTIQRTQQEDSAVYLCASSLNRDYGYTFGSGTRLTVV.

This clone was seen a few times. V gene TRBV5-5 combines with J gene TRBJ2-7; D gene ambiguous. CDR1 is SGHKS, CDR2 YYEKEE, per germline (reference sequence). With 0 bases removed from V and 1 base from J, the gap between germline ends came to 11 bases. There are 15 residues in the CDR3. DNA for the CDR3: TGTGCCAGCAGCTTGGCCCCGCGGCCTTCCTACGAGCAGTACTTC. It specifies CASSLAPRPSYEQYF.